This T cell receptor (beta chain) is drawn from a study of cytomegalovirus exposure and HLA in healthy donors. Overall study context: In terms of ancestry, the Caucasian-associated cluster contained around four fifths of the approximately 380 genotyped donors. General study points: Rarity characterized most TCR sequences, yet some public TCRs appeared in many donors. Immune exposure was documented only through CMV serostatus. Investigators reported 150 to 200 TCR beta chains as tied to cytomegalovirus.

For this clone: Its antigen remains unknown.

V lost 4 bases and J 0 bases, leaving 4 bases between the germline ends. CDR1 is SGHTA, CDR2 FQGNSA, per germline. CDR3 length equals 14 residues. PCR was performed using 60 Vbeta and 13 Jbeta primers. Produced via immunoSEQ multiplex PCR; TCRdb's table is partial and in-frame only. The sample carries about 86,000 clones, around 79% recorded once. The chain is built from TRBV7-2 and TRBJ2-6; no clear D gene. Material for sequencing was PBMCs. The TCR comes from a woman in her thirties or forties in good health and CMV-seropositive. The DNA of the CDR3 is TGTGCCAGCAGCTCCAACTCTGGGGCCAACGTCCTGACTTTC. Translated: CASSSNSGANVLTF.